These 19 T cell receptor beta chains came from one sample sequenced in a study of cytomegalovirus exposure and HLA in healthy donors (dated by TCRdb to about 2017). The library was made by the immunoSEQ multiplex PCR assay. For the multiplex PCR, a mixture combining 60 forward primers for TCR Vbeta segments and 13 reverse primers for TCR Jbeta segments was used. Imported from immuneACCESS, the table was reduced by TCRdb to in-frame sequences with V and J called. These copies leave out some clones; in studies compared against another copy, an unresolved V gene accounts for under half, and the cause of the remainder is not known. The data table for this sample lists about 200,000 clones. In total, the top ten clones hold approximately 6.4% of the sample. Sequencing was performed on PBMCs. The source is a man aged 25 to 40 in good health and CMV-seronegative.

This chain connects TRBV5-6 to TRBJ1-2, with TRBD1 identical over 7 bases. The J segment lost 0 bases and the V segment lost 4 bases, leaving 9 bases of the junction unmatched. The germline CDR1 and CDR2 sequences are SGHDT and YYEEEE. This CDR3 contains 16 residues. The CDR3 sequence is CASSHGTVEANYGYTF. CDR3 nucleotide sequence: TGTGCCAGCAGCCACGGGACAGTTGAAGCTAACTATGGCTACACCTTC.

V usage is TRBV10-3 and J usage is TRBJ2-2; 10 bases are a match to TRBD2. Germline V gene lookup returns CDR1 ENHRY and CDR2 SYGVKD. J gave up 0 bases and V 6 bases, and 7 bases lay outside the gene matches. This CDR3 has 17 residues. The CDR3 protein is CAISLGAGGSNTGELFF. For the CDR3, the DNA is TGTGCCATCAGCCTAGGAGCGGGAGGGTCGAACACCGGGGAGCTGTTTTTT.

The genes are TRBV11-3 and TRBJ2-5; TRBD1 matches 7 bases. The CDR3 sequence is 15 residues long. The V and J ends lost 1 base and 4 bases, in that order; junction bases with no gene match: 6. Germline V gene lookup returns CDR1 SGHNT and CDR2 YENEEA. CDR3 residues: CASSLGGAGGETQYF. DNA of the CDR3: TGTGCCAGCAGCTTAGGTGGGGCAGGGGGAGAGACCCAGTACTTC.

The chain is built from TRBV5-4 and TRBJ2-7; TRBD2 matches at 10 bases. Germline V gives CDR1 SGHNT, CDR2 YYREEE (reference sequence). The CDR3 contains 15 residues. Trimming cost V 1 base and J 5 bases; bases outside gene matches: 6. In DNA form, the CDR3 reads TGTGCCAGCAGCTTGCCTCTAGCGGGAGCCCACGAGCAGTACTTC. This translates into CASSLPLAGAHEQYF.

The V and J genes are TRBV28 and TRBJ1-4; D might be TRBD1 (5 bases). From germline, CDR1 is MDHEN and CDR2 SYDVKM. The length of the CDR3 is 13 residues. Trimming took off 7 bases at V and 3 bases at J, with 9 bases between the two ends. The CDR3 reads CASIQGSNEKLFF. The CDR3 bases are TGTGCCAGCATCCAGGGATCTAATGAAAAACTGTTTTTT.

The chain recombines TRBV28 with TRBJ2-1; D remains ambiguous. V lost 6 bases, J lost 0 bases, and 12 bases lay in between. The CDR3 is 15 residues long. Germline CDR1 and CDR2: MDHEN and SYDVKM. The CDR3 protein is CASSPPTSSYNEQFF. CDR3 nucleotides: TGTGCCAGCAGCCCGCCGACAAGCTCCTACAATGAGCAGTTCTTC.

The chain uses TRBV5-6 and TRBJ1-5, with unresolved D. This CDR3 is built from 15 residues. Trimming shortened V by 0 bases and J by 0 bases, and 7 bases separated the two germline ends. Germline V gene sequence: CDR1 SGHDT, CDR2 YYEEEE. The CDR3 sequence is CASSLGHPSNQPQHF. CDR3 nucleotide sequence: TGTGCCAGCAGCTTGGGACACCCTAGCAATCAGCCCCAGCATTTT.

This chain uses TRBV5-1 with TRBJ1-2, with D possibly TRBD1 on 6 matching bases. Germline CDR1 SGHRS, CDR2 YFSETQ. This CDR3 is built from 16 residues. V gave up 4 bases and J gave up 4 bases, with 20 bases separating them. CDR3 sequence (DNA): TGCGCCAGCAGCATTCTGGGACACCCGCAAGGCTATGGCTACACCTTC. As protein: CASSILGHPQGYGYTF.

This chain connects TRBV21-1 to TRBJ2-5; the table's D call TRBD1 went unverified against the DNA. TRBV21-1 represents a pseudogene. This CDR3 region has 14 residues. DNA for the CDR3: TGTGCCAGCAGCAAAGGACATTTCCAAGAGACCCAGTACTTC. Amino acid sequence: CASSKGHFQETQYF.

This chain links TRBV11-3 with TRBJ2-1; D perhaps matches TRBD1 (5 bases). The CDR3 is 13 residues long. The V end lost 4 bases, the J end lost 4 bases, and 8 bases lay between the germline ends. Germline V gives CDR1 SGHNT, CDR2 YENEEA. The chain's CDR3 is CASSSQGYNEQFF. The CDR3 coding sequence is TGTGCCAGCAGCTCCCAGGGATACAATGAGCAGTTCTTC.

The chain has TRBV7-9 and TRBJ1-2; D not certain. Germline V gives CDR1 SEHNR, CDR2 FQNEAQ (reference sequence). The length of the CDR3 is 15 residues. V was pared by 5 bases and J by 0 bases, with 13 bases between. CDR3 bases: TGTGCCAGCAGCCGGAATCTCAGGTCTAACTATGGCTACACCTTC. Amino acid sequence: CASSRNLRSNYGYTF.

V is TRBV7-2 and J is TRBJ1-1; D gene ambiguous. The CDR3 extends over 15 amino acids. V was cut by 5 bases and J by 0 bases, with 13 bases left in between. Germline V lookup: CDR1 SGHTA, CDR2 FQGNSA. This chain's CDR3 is CASSLSRGMNTEAFF. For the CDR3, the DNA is TGTGCCAGCAGCCTTAGCCGGGGTATGAACACTGAAGCTTTCTTT.

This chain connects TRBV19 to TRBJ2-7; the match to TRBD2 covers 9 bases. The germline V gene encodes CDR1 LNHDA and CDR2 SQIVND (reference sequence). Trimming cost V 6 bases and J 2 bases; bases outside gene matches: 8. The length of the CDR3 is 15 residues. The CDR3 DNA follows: TGTGCCAGTAGCCCAGCTAGCGGGAATCCCTACGAGCAGTACTTC. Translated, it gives CASSPASGNPYEQYF.

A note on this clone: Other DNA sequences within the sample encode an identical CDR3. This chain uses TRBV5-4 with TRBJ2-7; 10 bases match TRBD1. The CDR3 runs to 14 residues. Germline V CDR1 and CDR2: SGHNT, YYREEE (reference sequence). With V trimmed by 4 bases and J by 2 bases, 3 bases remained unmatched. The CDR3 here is CASSPGQGAYEQYF. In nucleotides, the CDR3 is TGTGCCAGCAGCCCAGGACAGGGGGCCTACGAGCAGTACTTC.

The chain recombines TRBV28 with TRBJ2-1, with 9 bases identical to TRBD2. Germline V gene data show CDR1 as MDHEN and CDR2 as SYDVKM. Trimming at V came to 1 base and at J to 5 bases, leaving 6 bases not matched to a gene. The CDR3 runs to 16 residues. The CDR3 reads CASSLFASGNDNEQFF. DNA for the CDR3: TGTGCCAGCAGTTTATTTGCTAGCGGGAATGACAATGAGCAGTTCTTC.

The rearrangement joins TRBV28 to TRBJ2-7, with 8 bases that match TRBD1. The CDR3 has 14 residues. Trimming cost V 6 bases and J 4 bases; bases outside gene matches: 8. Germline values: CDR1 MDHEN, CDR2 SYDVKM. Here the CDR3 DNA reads TGTGCCAGCAGCAACAGGGGGTTTCGGTACGAGCAGTACTTC. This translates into CASSNRGFRYEQYF.

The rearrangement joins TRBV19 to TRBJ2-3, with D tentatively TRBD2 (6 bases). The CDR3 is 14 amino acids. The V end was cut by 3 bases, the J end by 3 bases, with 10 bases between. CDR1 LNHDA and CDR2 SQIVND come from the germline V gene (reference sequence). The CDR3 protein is CASSIWGRTDTQYF. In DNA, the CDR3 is TGTGCCAGTAGTATTTGGGGGAGGACAGATACGCAGTATTTT.

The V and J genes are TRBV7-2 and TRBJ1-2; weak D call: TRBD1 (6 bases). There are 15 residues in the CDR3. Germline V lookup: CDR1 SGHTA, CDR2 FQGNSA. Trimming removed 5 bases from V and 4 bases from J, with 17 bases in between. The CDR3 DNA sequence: TGTGCCAGCAGCCCCGCTACAGGGAAGGCCTATGGCTACACCTTC. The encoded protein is CASSPATGKAYGYTF.

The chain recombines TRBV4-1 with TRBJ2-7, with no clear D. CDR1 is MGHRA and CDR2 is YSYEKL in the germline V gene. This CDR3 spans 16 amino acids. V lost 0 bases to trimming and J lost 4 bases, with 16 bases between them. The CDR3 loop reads CASSQDSQAPWYEQYF. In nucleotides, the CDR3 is TGCGCCAGCAGCCAAGATTCCCAGGCCCCCTGGTACGAGCAGTACTTC.